These 2 T cell receptor beta chains came from one sample sequenced in a study of post-analysis software for immune sequencing data. The TCR beta cDNA libraries contained unique molecular identifiers. Via MiXCR, TCRdb re-called the PCR reads, giving one row per CDR3 protein. The data show 750,000 to 900,000 distinct CDR3 sequences, 46% seen once. General observations from the study: Controls had lower frequencies than patients of 4 or 5 TRBV segments, which included TRBV5-6, TRBV5-1 and TRBV20-1.

Their target antigens are unknown. Material: blood. The receptors here all came from a girl aged 10 to 17 with multiple sclerosis.

The CDR3: CSARVPSQVRYEQYF. The DNA for the CDR3 is TGCAGTGCTAGAGTCCCCTCACAGGTCCGCTACGAGCAGTACTTC. The genes are TRBV20-1 and TRBJ2-7; tentatively, D is TRBD1 (5 bases). CDR3 size: 15 residues. The V end was cut by 1 base, the J end by 3 bases, with 16 bases between. Germline CDR1 DFQATT, CDR2 SNEGSKA (reference sequence).

The rearrangement uses TRBV12-3 or TRBV12-4 and TRBJ2-3, with D possibly being TRBD2 (6 bases). With 1 base removed from V and 2 bases from J, the gap between germline ends came to 13 bases. This CDR3 has 16 residues. For the CDR3, the DNA is TGTGCCAGCAGTTTAGGAGCTAGCGCATACACAGATACGCAGTATTTT. This encodes CASSLGASAYTDTQYF.